This T cell receptor beta chain stems from a study of HIV-infected patients and healthy controls. General observations from the study: HIV-associated CDR3 frequencies dropped significantly during therapy; CMV-associated ones, mostly rising, changed nonsignificantly. HIV-infected patients shared fewer CDR3 sequences between individuals than healthy controls.

No cell fractionation was done, so the repertoire covers all unsorted peripheral blood T cells. The CDR3 extends over 15 amino acids. V gave up 7 bases and J gave up 1 base, with 14 bases separating them. Per the germline V gene, CDR1 is LNHDA and CDR2 is SQIVND (reference sequence). There are a few counts of this clonotype. The target antigen is unknown. cDNA was made from roughly 470 ng RNA using alpha and beta constant primers. Separate chain-specific third strand synthesis with multiplexing indices produced the alpha and beta libraries. MiXCR, run by TCRdb on the 5' RACE reads, gives a single entry per CDR3 protein. The table has about 11,000 distinct CDR3 sequences, less than 6.5% seen once.

Sequenced material: blood. This TCR was sampled from an adult in good health. The V call is TRBV19, the J call TRBJ1-5; a possible D gene is TRBD1 (6 bases). CDR3 DNA: TGTGCCAGTACCGAACAGGGTGGCAGCAATCAGCCCCAGCATTTT. Its translation is CASTEQGGSNQPQHF.